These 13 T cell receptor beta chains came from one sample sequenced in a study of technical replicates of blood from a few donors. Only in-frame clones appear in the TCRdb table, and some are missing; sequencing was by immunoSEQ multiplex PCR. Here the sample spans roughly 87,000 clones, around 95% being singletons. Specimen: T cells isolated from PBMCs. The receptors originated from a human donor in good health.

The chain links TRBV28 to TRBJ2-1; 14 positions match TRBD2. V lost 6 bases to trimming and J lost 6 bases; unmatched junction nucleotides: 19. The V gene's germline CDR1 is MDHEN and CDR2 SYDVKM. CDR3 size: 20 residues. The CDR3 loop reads CASSPAPGLAGVERGNEQFF. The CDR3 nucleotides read TGTGCCAGCAGCCCAGCACCGGGACTAGCGGGAGTGGAGAGGGGCAATGAGCAGTTCTTC.

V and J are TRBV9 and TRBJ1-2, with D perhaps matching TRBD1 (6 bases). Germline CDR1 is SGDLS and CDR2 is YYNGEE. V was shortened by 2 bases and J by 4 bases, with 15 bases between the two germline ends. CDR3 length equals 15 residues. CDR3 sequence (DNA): TGTGCCAGCAGCGTGACAGGTACGGGATCCTATGGCTACACCTTC. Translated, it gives CASSVTGTGSYGYTF.

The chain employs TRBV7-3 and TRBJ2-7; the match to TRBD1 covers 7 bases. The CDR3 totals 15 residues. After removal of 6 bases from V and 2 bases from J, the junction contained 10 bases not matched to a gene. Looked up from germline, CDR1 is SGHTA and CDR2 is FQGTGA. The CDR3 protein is CASSLDRADTYEQYF. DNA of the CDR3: TGTGCCAGCAGTCTCGACAGGGCCGATACCTACGAGCAGTACTTC.

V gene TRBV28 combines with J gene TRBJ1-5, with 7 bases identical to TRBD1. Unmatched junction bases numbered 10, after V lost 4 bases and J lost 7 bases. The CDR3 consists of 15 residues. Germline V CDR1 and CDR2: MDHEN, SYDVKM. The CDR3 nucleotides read TGTGCCAGCAGTTCCTCGACAGGGTTGGGACAGCCCCAGCATTTT. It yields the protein CASSSSTGLGQPQHF. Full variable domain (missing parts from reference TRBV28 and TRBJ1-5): DVKVTQSSRYLVKRTGEKVFLECVQDMDHENMFWYRQDPGLGLRLIYFSYDVKMKEKGDIPEGYSVSREKKERFSLILESASTNQTSMYLCASSSSTGLGQPQHFGDGTRLSIL.

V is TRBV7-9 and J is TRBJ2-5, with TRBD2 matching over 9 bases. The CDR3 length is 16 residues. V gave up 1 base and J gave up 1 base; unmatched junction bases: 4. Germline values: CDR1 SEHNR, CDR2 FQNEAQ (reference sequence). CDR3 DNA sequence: TGTGCCAGCAGCTTAGGGTCTAGCGGGGCCCAAGAGACCCAGTACTTC. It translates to CASSLGSSGAQETQYF.

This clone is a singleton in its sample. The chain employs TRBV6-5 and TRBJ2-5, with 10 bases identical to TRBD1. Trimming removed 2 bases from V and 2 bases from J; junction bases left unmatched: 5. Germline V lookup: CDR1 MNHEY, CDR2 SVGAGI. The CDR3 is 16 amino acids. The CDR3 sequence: CASSYPDRGNQETQYF. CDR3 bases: TGTGCCAGCAGTTACCCGGACAGGGGGAATCAAGAGACCCAGTACTTC.

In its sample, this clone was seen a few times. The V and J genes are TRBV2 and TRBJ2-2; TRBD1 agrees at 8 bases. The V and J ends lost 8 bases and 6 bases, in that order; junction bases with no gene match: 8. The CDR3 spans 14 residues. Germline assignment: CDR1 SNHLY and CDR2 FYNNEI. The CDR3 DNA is TGTGCCAGCTTTCTGGGACAGGCCCCCGGGGAGCTGTTTTTT. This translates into CASFLGQAPGELFF.

CDR3 protein: CASTESGGTYEQYF. The CDR3 bases are TGTGCCAGCACCGAAAGTGGGGGGACCTACGAGCAGTACTTC. The chain recombines TRBV6-1 with TRBJ2-7, with D perhaps TRBD2 (6 bases). Germline CDR1 and CDR2: MNHNS and SASEGT. The CDR3 consists of 14 residues. The V end lost 7 bases, the J end lost 2 bases, and 15 bases lay between the germline ends.

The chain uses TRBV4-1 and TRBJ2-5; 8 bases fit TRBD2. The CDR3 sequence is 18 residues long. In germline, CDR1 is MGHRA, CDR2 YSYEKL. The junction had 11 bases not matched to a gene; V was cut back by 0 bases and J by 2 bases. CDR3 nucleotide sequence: TGCGCCAGCAGCCAAGAGTATGGGGCTCGGGGGGGACAAGAGACCCAGTACTTC. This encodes CASSQEYGARGGQETQYF.

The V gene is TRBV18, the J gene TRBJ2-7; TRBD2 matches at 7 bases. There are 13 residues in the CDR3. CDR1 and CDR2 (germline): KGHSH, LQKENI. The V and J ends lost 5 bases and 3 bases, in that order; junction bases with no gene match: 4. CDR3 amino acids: CASSWGGNYEQYF. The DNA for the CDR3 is TGTGCCAGCTCATGGGGGGGAAACTACGAGCAGTACTTC.

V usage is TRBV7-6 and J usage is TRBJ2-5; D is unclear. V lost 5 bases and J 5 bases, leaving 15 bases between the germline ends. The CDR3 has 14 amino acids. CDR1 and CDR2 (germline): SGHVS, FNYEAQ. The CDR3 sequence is CASSPTRIRETQYF. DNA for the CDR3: TGTGCCAGCAGCCCAACCCGCATCCGGGAGACCCAGTACTTC.

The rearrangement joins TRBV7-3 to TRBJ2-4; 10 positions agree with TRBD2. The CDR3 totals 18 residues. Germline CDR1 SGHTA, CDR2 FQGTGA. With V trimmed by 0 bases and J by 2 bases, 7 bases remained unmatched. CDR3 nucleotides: TGTGCCAGCAGCTTAACCAGCGGGGGGGCCGGGTCCAAAAACATTCAGTACTTC. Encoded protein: CASSLTSGGAGSKNIQYF.

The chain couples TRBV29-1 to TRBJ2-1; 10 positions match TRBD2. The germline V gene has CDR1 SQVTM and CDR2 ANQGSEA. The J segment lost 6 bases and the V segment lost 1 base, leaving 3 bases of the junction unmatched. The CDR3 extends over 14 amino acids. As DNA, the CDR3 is TGCAGCGTTGAAGGACTAGCGGGCAGCAATGAGCAGTTCTTC. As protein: CSVEGLAGSNEQFF.